The 21 T cell receptor beta chains in this list originate from one sample, sequenced in a study of regulatory T cells in long-lasting Graves disease. To make TCR beta libraries, researchers used iRepertoire HTBI primers and Arm-PCR of CDR3 regions. TCRdb passed the multiplex PCR reads through MiXCR, listing each CDR3 protein once. This sample has more than 650,000 distinct CDR3 sequences; around 30% occur once, and the top ten carry about two fifths. The sample's time point: persistent/refractory GD, antithyroid drugs over 5 years with positive TRAb. Making the TCR library involved RNA that had been extracted from PBMCs. This specimen was peripheral blood mononuclear cells (PBMCs), taken when the disease was refractory, from a patient treated with antithyroid drugs. Receptors originate from a female donor with Graves disease.

The rearrangement joins TRBV12-3 or TRBV12-4 to TRBJ2-7; D remains unclear. Trimming shortened V by 9 bases and J by 0 bases, and 15 bases separated the two germline ends. The CDR3 covers 14 residues. The CDR3 is CARPWVSCSYEQYF. CDR3 in DNA: TGTGCCAGACCCTGGGTCTCCTGCTCCTACGAGCAGTACTTC.

The J gene is TRBJ1-2, the V gene TRBV3-1; 11 positions match TRBD1. This CDR3 spans 17 amino acids. J was trimmed by 3 bases and V by 3 bases; bases with no gene match: 9. CDR1 and CDR2 from the germline V gene are LGHDT and YNNKEL (reference sequence). CDR3 sequence: CASSHLGTGGSYYGYTF. CDR3 DNA sequence: TGTGCCAGCAGCCACCTTGGGACAGGGGGTTCTTACTATGGCTACACCTTC. Full variable domain (outside the CDR3, taken from reference TRBV3-1 and TRBJ1-2): DTAVSQTPKYLVTQMGNDKSIKCEQNLGHDTMYWYKQDSKKFLKIMFSYNNKELIINETVPNRFSPKSPDKAHLNLHINSLELGDSAVYFCASSHLGTGGSYYGYTFGSGTRLTVV.

This clonotype has just a few counts. This chain links TRBV6-2 or TRBV6-3 with TRBJ1-2; 10 nucleotides align to TRBD1. Germline-derived CDR1 and CDR2 are MNHEY and SVGEGT. This CDR3 has 15 amino acids. The trim removed 6 bases at V and 5 bases at J, leaving 9 bases unmatched. The CDR3 nucleotides read TGTGCCAGCAGGAGGACAGGGGGAAACCGGTATGGCTACACCTTC. Translation gives CASRRTGGNRYGYTF.

This clonotype occurred many times. CDR3 residues: CASSFEGNTEAFF. CDR3 bases: TGTGCCAGCAGTTTCGAGGGGAACACTGAAGCTTTCTTT. This sequence joins TRBV12-3 or TRBV12-4 and TRBJ1-1; D unresolved. V lost 3 bases and J lost 1, with 6 bases in between. This CDR3 is built from 13 residues.

Many counts were recorded for this clonotype. The CDR3: CASSELAGGRAETQYF. Written as DNA, the CDR3 is TGTGCCAGCAGTGAACTAGCGGGAGGAAGGGCAGAGACCCAGTACTTC. V usage is TRBV2 and J usage is TRBJ2-5, with 11 bases that match TRBD2. Looked up from germline, CDR1 is SNHLY and CDR2 is FYNNEI. CDR3 length: 16 residues. V lost 2 bases to trimming and J lost 4 bases; unmatched junction nucleotides: 6. Full variable domain (missing parts from reference TRBV2 and TRBJ2-5): EPEVTQTPSHQVTQMGQEVILRCVPISNHLYFYWYRQILGQKVEFLVSFYNNEISEKSEIFDDQFSVERPDGSNFTLKIRSTKLEDSAMYFCASSELAGGRAETQYFGPGTRLLVL.

The chain has TRBV6-1 and TRBJ2-5; 14 nucleotides agree with TRBD2. The CDR3 extends over 18 amino acids. V shed 1 base and J 4 bases; nucleotides not matched to a gene: 8. CDR1 and CDR2 from the germline V gene are MNHNS and SASEGT. CDR3 bases: TGTGCCAGCAGTGAAGTGACTAGCGGGAGGGTAGGGAGAGAGACCCAGTACTTC. Amino acid sequence: CASSEVTSGRVGRETQYF.

The chain recombines TRBV28 with TRBJ2-7; D might be TRBD2 (6 bases). The V gene lost 1 base and the J gene lost 3 bases, with 13 bases spanning the gap. This CDR3 contains 15 residues. Germline CDR1 is MDHEN and CDR2 is SYDVKM. The CDR3 DNA reads as TGTGCCAGCAGTTTATTTTTGGGGGGTTACTACGAGCAGTACTTC. Residues: CASSLFLGGYYEQYF.

This chain links TRBV27 with TRBJ1-2; D possibly corresponds to TRBD1 (5 bases). Germline assignment: CDR1 MNHEY and CDR2 SMNVEV (reference sequence). Trimming removed 5 bases at V and 6 bases at J, with 16 bases between. The CDR3 is 14 amino acids. In DNA form, the CDR3 reads TGTGCCAGCAGTCCCCCGGGGGGGATGGATGGCTACACCTTC. It specifies CASSPPGGMDGYTF.

The table lists this clonotype with many counts. The J gene is TRBJ2-4, the V gene TRBV2, with D perhaps TRBD1 (5 bases). The CDR3 totals 12 residues. The V and J ends lost 5 bases and 6 bases respectively, with 8 bases between them. CDR1 is SNHLY, CDR2 FYNNEI, per germline. The CDR3 loop is CASSTDRNIQYF. The CDR3 DNA reads as TGTGCCAGCAGTACCGACAGAAACATTCAGTACTTC.

The chain is built from TRBV29-1 and TRBJ2-1; 13 bases agree with TRBD2. Looked up from germline, CDR1 is SQVTM and CDR2 is ANQGSEA. With 7 bases clipped from V and 3 bases from J, the junction kept 3 bases outside the gene matches. The CDR3 sequence is 14 residues long. CDR3 in DNA: TGCAGCGAAAGGACTAGCGGGAGCTACAATGAGCAGTTCTTC. It translates to CSERTSGSYNEQFF.

This clonotype was picked up a small number of times. This chain links TRBV11-2 with TRBJ2-7; TRBD2 matches 11 bases. Losses at the gene ends were 5 bases for V and 7 bases for J; bases not matched to a gene: 10. The CDR3 consists of 15 residues. Germline V gives CDR1 SGHAT, CDR2 FQNNGV. The CDR3 DNA reads TGTGCCAGCAGCCCGATTAGCGGGAGGGCCCTTGAGCAGTACTTC. Translated: CASSPISGRALEQYF.

This clonotype was seen a few times. The chain links TRBV5-1 to TRBJ1-5; TRBD1 is a possible D gene (5 bases). CDR3 length equals 14 residues. The germline V gene has CDR1 SGHRS and CDR2 YFSETQ. The V gene lost 2 bases and the J gene lost 2 bases, with 8 bases spanning the gap. CDR3 nucleotides: TGCGCCAGCAGCTTTGAAGGGGGCAATCAGCCCCAGCATTTT. It specifies CASSFEGGNQPQHF.

The chain combines TRBV11-2 with TRBJ2-7; a weak D match, TRBD2 (5 bases). This CDR3 has 14 residues. CDR1 is SGHAT, CDR2 FQNNGV, per germline. V was clipped by 5 bases and J by 5 bases, with 16 bases between them. CDR3 residues: CASSPSWGADEQYF. Here the CDR3 DNA reads TGTGCCAGCAGCCCTTCCTGGGGAGCGGACGAGCAGTACTTC.

This clonotype has at least ten counts. This sequence joins TRBV2 and TRBJ2-2, with D uncertain. CDR3 size: 15 residues. The germline V gene encodes CDR1 SNHLY and CDR2 FYNNEI. V dropped 8 bases and J dropped 1 base, with 14 bases sitting between them. The CDR3 here is CASVSQLVNTGELFF. CDR3 DNA: TGTGCCAGCGTTTCACAGCTTGTGAACACCGGGGAGCTGTTTTTT.

This chain connects TRBV6-2 or TRBV6-3 to TRBJ1-1; D is possibly TRBD1 (6 bases). Germline V gives CDR1 MNHEY, CDR2 SVGEGT. With 6 bases removed from V and 10 bases from J, the gap between germline ends came to 15 bases. The CDR3 has 12 amino acids. The CDR3 region is CASRPTGWRAFF. As DNA, the CDR3 is TGTGCCAGCAGACCCACAGGGTGGCGAGCTTTCTTT.

The chain couples TRBV6-4 to TRBJ1-5; the D is unclear. The germline V gene has CDR1 MRHNA and CDR2 SNTAGT. V lost 5 bases to trimming and J lost 7 bases, with 18 bases between them. The CDR3 consists of 15 residues. The CDR3 spells CASSIGGQKGQPQHF. The CDR3 nucleotides are TGTGCCAGCAGTATCGGTGGGCAAAAGGGACAGCCCCAGCATTTT.

The chain carries TRBV5-1 and TRBJ2-6; 7 bases line up with TRBD2. The V segment lost 2 bases and the J segment 0 bases; nucleotides outside the gene matches: 2. Per the germline V gene, CDR1 is SGHRS and CDR2 is YFSETQ. The CDR3 loop spans 16 amino acids. The CDR3 nucleotides read TGCGCCAGCAGCTTAGGCGGGAGCTCTGGGGCCAACGTCCTGACTTTC. This gives the protein CASSLGGSSGANVLTF.

This clonotype was counted at least ten times. The CDR3, as DNA: TGTGCCAGCAGTGTAGGGGGACCCACCGGGGAGCTGTTTTTT. This codes for CASSVGGPTGELFF. The chain joins TRBV6-1 to TRBJ2-2; possibly TRBD1 for D (6 bases). Trimming took 4 bases from V and 4 from J, leaving 10 bases between them. CDR3 length: 14 residues. Germline CDR1 is MNHNS and CDR2 is SASEGT.

The J gene is TRBJ2-7, the V gene TRBV3-1, with 12 bases matching TRBD2. V dropped 7 bases and J dropped 3; count of bases not matched to a gene: 1. Germline V gives CDR1 LGHDT, CDR2 YNNKEL (reference sequence). The length of the CDR3 is 13 residues. CDR3 region: CASKLAGGYEQYF. In DNA form, the CDR3 reads TGTGCCAGCAAACTAGCGGGAGGCTACGAGCAGTACTTC.

This clonotype came up many times. This rearrangement joins TRBV12-3 or TRBV12-4 to TRBJ2-7; the D is unclear. The ends were cut back, 3 bases at V and 6 bases at J, with 6 bases in the middle. CDR3 length: 11 amino acids. The CDR3 DNA reads as TGTGCCAGCAGTTTTAGGGCCGAGCAGTACTTC. Translated, it gives CASSFRAEQYF.

This clonotype has ten or more counts. The genes are TRBV28 and TRBJ1-2; D call uncertain. The germline CDR1 and CDR2 sequences are MDHEN and SYDVKM. The CDR3 totals 12 residues. V lost 3 bases and J lost 5, with 7 bases in between. The CDR3 here is CASSFLGYGYTF. The CDR3 DNA is TGTGCCAGCAGTTTTCTTGGGTATGGCTACACCTTC.